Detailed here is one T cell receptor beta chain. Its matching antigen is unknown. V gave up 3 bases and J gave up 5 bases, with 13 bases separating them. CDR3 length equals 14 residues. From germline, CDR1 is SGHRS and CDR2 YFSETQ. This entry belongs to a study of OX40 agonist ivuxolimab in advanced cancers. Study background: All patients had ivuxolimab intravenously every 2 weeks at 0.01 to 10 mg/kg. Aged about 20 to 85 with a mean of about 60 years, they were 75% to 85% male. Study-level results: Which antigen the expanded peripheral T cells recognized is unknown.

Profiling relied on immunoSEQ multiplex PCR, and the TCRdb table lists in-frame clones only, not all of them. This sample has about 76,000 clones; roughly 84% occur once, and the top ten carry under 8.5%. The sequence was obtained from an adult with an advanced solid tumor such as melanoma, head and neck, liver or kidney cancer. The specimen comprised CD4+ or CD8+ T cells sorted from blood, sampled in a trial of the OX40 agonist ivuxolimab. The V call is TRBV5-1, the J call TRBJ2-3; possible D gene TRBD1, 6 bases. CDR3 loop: CASSSQGYQDTQYF. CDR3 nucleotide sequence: TGCGCCAGCAGCTCACAGGGTTATCAAGATACGCAGTATTTT.